This TCR beta chain was retrieved from a study of blood T cell repertoires in COVID-19. The table came from immunoSEQ multiplex PCR; TCRdb's copy has only in-frame clones and leaves some out. The data hold tens of thousands of clones, with about 82% observed a single time. The CDR3 covers 15 residues. The V gene end was trimmed by 4 bases and the J gene end by 3 bases; junction bases not matched to a gene: 8. The germline gives CDR1 SGHRS, CDR2 YFSETQ. This TCR derives from a woman of 80 years or more in a cohort sampled during active or convalescent COVID-19. V and J are TRBV5-1 and TRBJ1-1; TRBD1 matches at 8 bases. Sequenced: peripheral blood. The CDR3 loop is CASSPWTGLDTEAFF. The CDR3 DNA reads as TGCGCCAGCAGCCCCTGGACAGGGTTAGACACTGAAGCTTTCTTT.